This T cell receptor (beta chain) was identified during a study of beta chain features in type 1 diabetes. Regarding the study as a whole: Moderate yet significant TCRB CDR3 shortening was seen in Type 1 diabetes patients in all four CD4+ subsets.

Trimming shortened V by 6 bases and J by 4 bases, and 12 bases separated the two germline ends. Germline CDR1 and CDR2: SGHAT and FQNNGV. This CDR3 spans 13 amino acids. The whole isolated RNA underwent reverse transcription, so sequencing captured expressed TCRB transcripts. Clones were read by immunoSEQ multiplex PCR, and TCRdb kept only the in-frame ones, dropping some. The sample consists of about 170,000 clones, approximately 8.4% of them appearing once. This clone was picked up a small number of times. Its antigen is currently unknown. The J gene is TRBJ1-2, the V gene TRBV11-2; TRBD1 might be the D (5 bases). Source material: central memory CD4+ T cells from blood. This clonotype was sampled from a man aged 18 to 29 with type 1 diabetes. CDR3 amino acids: CASSPQGSYGYTF. The CDR3 DNA sequence: TGTGCCAGCAGTCCCCAGGGAAGCTATGGCTACACCTTC.